These 2 T cell receptor beta chains came from one sample sequenced in a study of T cells in Graves' hyperthyroidism and ophthalmopathy. TCR beta CDR3 region amplification was performed from RNA transcripts. The HTBI primer set drove a first-round RT-PCR of the TCR CDR3. TCRdb redid the calling of the multiplex PCR reads with MiXCR, one entry per CDR3 protein. The sample lists roughly 380,000 distinct CDR3 sequences, more than 11% occurring once. The sample taken for sequencing was blood. The receptors come from a woman aged 55 to 70 with Graves' hyperthyroidism.

In its sample, this clonotype was seen a few times. V and J are TRBV10-3 and TRBJ2-2, with a possible D match to TRBD1 (6 bases). V lost 9 bases and J 2 bases, leaving 13 bases between the germline ends. CDR3 length: 14 residues. Germline V gene lookup returns CDR1 ENHRY and CDR2 SYGVKD. CDR3 nucleotides: TGTGCCATGAAAGGACAGATAAACACCGGGGAGCTGTTTTTT. This sequence encodes CAMKGQINTGELFF.

This clonotype was counted only a few times. V gene TRBV6-1 combines with J gene TRBJ2-7; 8 nucleotides match TRBD2. V shed 5 bases and J 5 bases; nucleotides not matched to a gene: 8. Germline V gives CDR1 MNHNS, CDR2 SASEGT. CDR3 size: 14 residues. CDR3 amino acids: CASSTSGGGNEQYF. In nucleotides, the CDR3 is TGTGCCAGCAGTACTAGCGGCGGTGGGAACGAGCAGTACTTC.